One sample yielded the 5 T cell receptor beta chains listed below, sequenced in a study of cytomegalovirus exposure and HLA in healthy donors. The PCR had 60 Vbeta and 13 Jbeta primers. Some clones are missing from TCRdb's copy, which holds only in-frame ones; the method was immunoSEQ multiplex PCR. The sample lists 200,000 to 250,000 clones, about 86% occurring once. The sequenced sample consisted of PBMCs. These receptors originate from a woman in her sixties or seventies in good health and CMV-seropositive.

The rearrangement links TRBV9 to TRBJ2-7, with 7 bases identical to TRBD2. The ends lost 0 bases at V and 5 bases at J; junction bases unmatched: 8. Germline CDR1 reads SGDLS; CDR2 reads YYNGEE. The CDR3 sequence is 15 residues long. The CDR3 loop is CASSVEGGSRNEQYF. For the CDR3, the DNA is TGTGCCAGCAGCGTAGAGGGCGGGAGTAGAAACGAGCAGTACTTC.

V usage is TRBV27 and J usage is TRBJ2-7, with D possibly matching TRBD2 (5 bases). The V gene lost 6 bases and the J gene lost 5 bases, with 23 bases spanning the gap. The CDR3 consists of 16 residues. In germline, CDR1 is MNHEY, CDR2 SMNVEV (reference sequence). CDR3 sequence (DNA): TGTGCCAGCAGCTCCGGCCGTCTGGCGGGTCGAAACGAGCAGTACTTC. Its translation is CASSSGRLAGRNEQYF.

This chain's CDR3 is CASSYSLMNTEAFF. CDR3 bases: TGTGCCAGCAGCTACAGCCTCATGAACACTGAAGCTTTCTTT. This chain links TRBV6-1 with TRBJ1-1; D is undetermined. Germline CDR1 reads MNHNS; CDR2 reads SASEGT. This CDR3 is 14 amino acids long. Trimming left V 6 bases short and J 0 bases short, with 11 bases between.

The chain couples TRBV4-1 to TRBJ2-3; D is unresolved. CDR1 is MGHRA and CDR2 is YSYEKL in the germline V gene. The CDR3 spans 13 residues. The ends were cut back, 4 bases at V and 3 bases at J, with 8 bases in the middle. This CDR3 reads CASSRLRTDTQYF. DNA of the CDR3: TGCGCCAGCAGCCGATTGAGAACAGATACGCAGTATTTT.

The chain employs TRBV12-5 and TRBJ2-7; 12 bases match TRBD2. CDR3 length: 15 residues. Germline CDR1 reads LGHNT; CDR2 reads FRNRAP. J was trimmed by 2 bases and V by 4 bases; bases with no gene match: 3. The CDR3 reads CASGSGTSGPYEQYF. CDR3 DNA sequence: TGTGCTAGTGGTTCCGGGACTAGCGGGCCCTACGAGCAGTACTTC. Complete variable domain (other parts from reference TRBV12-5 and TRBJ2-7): DARVTQTPRHKVTEMGQEVTMRCQPILGHNTVFWYRQTMMQGLELLAYFRNRAPLDDSGMPKDRFSAEMPDATLATLKIQPSEPRDSAVYFCASGSGTSGPYEQYFGPGTRLTVT.